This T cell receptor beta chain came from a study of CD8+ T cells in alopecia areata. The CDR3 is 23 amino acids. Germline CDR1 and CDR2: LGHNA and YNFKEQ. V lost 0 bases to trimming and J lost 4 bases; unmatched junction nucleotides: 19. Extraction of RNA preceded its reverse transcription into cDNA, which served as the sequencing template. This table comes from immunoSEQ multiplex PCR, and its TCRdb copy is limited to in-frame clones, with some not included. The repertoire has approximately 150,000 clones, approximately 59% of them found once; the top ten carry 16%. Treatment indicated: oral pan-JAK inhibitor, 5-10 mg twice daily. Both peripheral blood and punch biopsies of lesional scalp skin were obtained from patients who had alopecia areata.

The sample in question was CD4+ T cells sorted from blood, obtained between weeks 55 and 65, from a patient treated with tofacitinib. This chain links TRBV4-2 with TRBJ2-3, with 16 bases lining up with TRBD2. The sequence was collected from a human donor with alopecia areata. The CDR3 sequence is CASSQDPRSNPGLAGGPPDTQYF. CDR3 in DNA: TGTGCCAGCAGCCAAGATCCTCGGTCGAACCCGGGACTAGCGGGGGGGCCTCCAGATACGCAGTATTTT.